One sample yielded the 8 T cell receptor beta chains listed below, sequenced in a study of graft-versus-host responses after intestinal transplantation. Their antigens are not known. Profiled with immunoSEQ multiplex PCR; TCRdb holds only in-frame clones, not every one. The sample contains over 75,000 clones, more than 75% of which appear only once. The sample was unstimulated CD8+ T cells sorted from spleen or lymph node cells, taken before transplant. These receptors originate from a human donor who was the organ donor for an intestinal transplant.

The chain carries TRBV28 and TRBJ2-5; D call uncertain. The CDR3 contains 13 residues. The germline CDR1 and CDR2 sequences are MDHEN and SYDVKM. V was cut by 3 bases and J by 5 bases, with 10 bases left in between. The CDR3 sequence: CASSFAVEETQYF. The CDR3 nucleotides are TGTGCCAGCAGTTTTGCCGTCGAGGAGACCCAGTACTTC.

The chain has TRBV7-9 and TRBJ1-1, with 7 bases that match TRBD1. The CDR3 is 11 amino acids. With V trimmed by 4 bases and J by 8 bases, 1 base remained unmatched. In germline, CDR1 is SEHNR, CDR2 FQNEAQ (reference sequence). The CDR3 region has the DNA TGTGCCAGCAGCTCGGGACAGGAAGCTTTCTTT. It codes for CASSSGQEAFF.

The V and J genes are TRBV5-1 and TRBJ2-7; 8 bases are shared with TRBD1. Per germline, CDR1 SGHRS and CDR2 YFSETQ. This CDR3 contains 14 residues. J lost 3 bases, V lost 0 bases, and 2 bases had no gene match. DNA of the CDR3: TGCGCCAGCAGCTTGGGGACAGGGCTCTACGAGCAGTACTTC. Its protein product is CASSLGTGLYEQYF.

The chain has TRBV5-5 and TRBJ1-5; TRBD1 agrees at 7 bases. The trim removed 4 bases at V and 0 bases at J, leaving 7 bases unmatched. CDR1 is SGHKS, CDR2 YYEKEE, per germline (reference sequence). The CDR3 length is 16 residues. CDR3 loop: CASSLGQVSSNQPQHF. CDR3 nucleotide sequence: TGTGCCAGCAGCCTAGGACAGGTTTCTAGCAATCAGCCCCAGCATTTT.

This clone appeared a single time. The chain uses TRBV7-6 and TRBJ2-7; maybe TRBD2 (6 bases). The CDR3 length is 18 residues. Trimming removed 2 bases at V and 4 bases at J, with 24 bases between. Germline V gene sequence: CDR1 SGHVS, CDR2 FNYEAQ. The CDR3 protein is CASSLYGPPMGGEYEQYF. The CDR3 DNA sequence: TGTGCCAGCAGCTTATATGGGCCCCCTATGGGGGGAGAGTACGAGCAGTACTTC.

This chain connects TRBV7-8 to TRBJ2-3; TRBD2 agrees at 9 bases. Germline loops: CDR1 SGHVS, CDR2 FQNEAQ. V gave up 7 bases and J gave up 5 bases; unmatched junction bases: 10. The CDR3 is 15 amino acids. CDR3 region: CASTRRSGGRDTQYF. The CDR3 DNA follows: TGTGCCAGCACCCGTAGAAGCGGGGGGCGAGATACGCAGTATTTT.

V is TRBV6-1 and J is TRBJ2-7; a weak D match, TRBD1 (5 bases). Germline lookup yields CDR1 MNHNS and CDR2 SASEGT. This CDR3 contains 13 residues. The V end was cut by 8 bases, the J end by 5 bases, with 16 bases between. The CDR3 nucleotides are TGTGCCAGCGGGGTGCAGGGCATCGACGAGCAGTACTTC. It codes for CASGVQGIDEQYF.

The chain employs TRBV4-1 and TRBJ2-1; no clear D gene. The V end lost 2 bases, the J end lost 9 bases, and 20 bases lay between the germline ends. CDR1 and CDR2 (germline): MGHRA, YSYEKL. This CDR3 is built from 16 residues. The CDR3 DNA sequence: TGCGCCAGCAGCCAAATCGGCCTACCTTTAGCACTTGAGCAGTTCTTC. Translating gives CASSQIGLPLALEQFF.